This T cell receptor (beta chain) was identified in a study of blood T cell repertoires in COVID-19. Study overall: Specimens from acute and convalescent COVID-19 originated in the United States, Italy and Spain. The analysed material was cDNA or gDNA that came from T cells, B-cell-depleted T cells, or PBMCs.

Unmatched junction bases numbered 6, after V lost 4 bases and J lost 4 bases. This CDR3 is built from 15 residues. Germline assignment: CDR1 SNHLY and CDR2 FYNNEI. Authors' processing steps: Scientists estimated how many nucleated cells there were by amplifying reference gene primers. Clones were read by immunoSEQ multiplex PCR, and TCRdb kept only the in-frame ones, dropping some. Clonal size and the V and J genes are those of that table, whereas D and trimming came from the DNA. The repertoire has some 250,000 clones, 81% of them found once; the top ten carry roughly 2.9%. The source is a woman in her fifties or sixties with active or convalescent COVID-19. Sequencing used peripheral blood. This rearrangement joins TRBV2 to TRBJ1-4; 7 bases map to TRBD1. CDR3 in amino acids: CASSALTGSNEKLFF. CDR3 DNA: TGTGCCAGCAGTGCCTTGACAGGGAGTAATGAAAAACTGTTTTTT.